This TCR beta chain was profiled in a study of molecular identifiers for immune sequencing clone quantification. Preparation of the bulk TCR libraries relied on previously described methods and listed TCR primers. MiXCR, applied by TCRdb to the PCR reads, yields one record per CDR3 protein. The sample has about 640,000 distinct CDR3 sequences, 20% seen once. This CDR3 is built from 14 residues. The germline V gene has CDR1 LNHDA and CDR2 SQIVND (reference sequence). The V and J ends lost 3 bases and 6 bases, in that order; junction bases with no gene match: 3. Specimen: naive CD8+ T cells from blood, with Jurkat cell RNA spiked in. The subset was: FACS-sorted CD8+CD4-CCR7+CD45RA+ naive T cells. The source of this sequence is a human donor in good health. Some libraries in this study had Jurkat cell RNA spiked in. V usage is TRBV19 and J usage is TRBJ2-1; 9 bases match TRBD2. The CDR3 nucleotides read TGTGCCAGTAGTATCCTAGCGGGGACCAATGAGCAGTTCTTC. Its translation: CASSILAGTNEQFF. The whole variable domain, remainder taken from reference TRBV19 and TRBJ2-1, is DGGITQSPKYLFRKEGQNVTLSCEQNLNHDAMYWYRQDPGQGLRLIYYSQIVNDFQKGDIAEGYSVSREKKESFPLTVTSAQKNPTAFYLCASSILAGTNEQFFGPGTRLTVL.